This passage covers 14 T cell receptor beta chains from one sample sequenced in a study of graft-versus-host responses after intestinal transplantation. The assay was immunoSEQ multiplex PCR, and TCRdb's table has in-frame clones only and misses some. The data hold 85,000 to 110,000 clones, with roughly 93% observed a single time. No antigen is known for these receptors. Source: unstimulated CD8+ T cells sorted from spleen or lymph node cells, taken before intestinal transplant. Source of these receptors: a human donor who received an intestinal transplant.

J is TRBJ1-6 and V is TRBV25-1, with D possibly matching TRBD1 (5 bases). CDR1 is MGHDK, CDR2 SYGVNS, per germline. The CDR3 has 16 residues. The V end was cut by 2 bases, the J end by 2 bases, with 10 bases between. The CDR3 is CASSEGGGAYNSPLHF. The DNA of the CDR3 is TGTGCCAGCAGTGAAGGTGGGGGTGCCTATAATTCACCCCTCCACTTT.

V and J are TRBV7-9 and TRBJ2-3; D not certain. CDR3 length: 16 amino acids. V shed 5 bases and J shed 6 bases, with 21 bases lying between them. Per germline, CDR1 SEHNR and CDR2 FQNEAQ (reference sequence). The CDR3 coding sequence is TGTGCCAGCAGCCCATTGGCTGGTCGGGTCAGGGATACGCAGTATTTT. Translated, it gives CASSPLAGRVRDTQYF.

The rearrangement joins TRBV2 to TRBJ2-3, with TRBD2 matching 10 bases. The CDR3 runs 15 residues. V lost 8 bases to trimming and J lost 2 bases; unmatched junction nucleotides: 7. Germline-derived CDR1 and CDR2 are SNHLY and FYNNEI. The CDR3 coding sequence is TGTGCCAGCTCTGGGACTAGCGTAATCACAGATACGCAGTATTTT. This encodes CASSGTSVITDTQYF.

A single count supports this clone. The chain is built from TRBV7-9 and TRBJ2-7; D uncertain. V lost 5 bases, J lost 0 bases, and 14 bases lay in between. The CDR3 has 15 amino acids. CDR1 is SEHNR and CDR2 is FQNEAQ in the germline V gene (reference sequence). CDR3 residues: CASSLWQDLSYEQYF. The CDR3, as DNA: TGTGCCAGCAGCCTGTGGCAGGATCTCTCCTACGAGCAGTACTTC.

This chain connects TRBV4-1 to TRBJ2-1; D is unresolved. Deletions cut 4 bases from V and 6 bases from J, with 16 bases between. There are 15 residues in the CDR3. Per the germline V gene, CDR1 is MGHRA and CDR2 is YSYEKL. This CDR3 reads CASSRTISLLNEQFF. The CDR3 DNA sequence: TGCGCCAGCAGCCGGACGATCTCTCTTCTCAATGAGCAGTTCTTC.

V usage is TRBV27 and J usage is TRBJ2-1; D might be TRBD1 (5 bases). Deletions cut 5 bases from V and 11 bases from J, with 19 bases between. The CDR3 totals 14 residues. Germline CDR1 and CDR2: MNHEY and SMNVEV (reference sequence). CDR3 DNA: TGTGCCAGCAGTCCGTTCCTTCGGGCGGACAAGCAGTTCTTC. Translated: CASSPFLRADKQFF.

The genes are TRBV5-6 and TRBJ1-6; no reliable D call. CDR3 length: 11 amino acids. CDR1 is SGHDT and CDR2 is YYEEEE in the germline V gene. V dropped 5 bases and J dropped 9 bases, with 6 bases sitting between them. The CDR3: CASSRGSPLHF. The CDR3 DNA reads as TGTGCCAGCAGTCGTGGTTCACCCCTCCACTTT.

Here the CDR3 reads CASTPPGVQPQHF. CDR3 coding DNA: TGTGCCAGCACTCCCCCAGGGGTCCAGCCCCAGCATTTT. V and J are TRBV6-1 and TRBJ1-5, with a weak D call TRBD1 (6 bases). CDR1 and CDR2 (germline): MNHNS, SASEGT. V shed 7 bases and J shed 7 bases, with 14 bases lying between them. The CDR3 loop spans 13 amino acids.

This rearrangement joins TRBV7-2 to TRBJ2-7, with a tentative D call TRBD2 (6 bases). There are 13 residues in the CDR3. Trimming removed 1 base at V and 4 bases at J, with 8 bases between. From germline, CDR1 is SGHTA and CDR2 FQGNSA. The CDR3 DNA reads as TGTGCCAGCAGCTTAGGGGGGGTTTACGAGCAGTACTTC. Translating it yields CASSLGGVYEQYF.

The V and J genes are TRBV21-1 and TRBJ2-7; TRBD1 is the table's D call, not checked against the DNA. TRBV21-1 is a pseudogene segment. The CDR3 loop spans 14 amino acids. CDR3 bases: TGTGCCAGCAGATACAGGGAGAAAGGCTACGAGCAGTACTTC. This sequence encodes CASRYREKGYEQYF.

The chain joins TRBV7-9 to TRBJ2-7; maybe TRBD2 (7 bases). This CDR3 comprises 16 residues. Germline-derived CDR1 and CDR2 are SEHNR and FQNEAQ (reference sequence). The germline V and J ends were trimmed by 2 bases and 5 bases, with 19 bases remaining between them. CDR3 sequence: CASSLKRGGAQDEQYF. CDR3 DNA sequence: TGTGCCAGCAGCTTAAAAAGGGGGGGGGCACAAGACGAGCAGTACTTC.

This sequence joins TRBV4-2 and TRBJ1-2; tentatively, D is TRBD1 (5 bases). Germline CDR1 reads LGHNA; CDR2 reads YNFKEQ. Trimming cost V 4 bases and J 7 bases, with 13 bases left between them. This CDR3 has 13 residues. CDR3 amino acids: CASSPLKGPGYTF. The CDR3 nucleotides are TGTGCCAGCAGCCCTCTGAAGGGGCCTGGCTACACCTTC.

The CDR3 reads CASSPQGGEQYF. CDR3 coding DNA: TGTGCCAGCAGCCCCCAAGGGGGGGAGCAGTACTTC. The rearrangement links TRBV27 to TRBJ2-7; possibly TRBD1 or TRBD2 for D (6 bases each). Deletions cut 6 bases from V and 7 bases from J, with 13 bases between. The CDR3 runs to 12 residues. Germline V gene data show CDR1 as MNHEY and CDR2 as SMNVEV (reference sequence).

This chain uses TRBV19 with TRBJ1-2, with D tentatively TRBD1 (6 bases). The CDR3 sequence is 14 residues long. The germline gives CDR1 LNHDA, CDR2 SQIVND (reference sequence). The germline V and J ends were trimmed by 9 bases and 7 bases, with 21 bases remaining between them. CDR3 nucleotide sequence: TGTGCCAGCGACACTTCCGACAGGCCTTCTGGCTACACCTTC. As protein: CASDTSDRPSGYTF. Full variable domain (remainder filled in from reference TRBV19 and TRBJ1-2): DGGITQSPKYLFRKEGQNVTLSCEQNLNHDAMYWYRQDPGQGLRLIYYSQIVNDFQKGDIAEGYSVSREKKESFPLTVTSAQKNPTAFYLCASDTSDRPSGYTFGSGTRLTVV.